The 2 T cell receptor beta chains reported below all come from one sample, sequenced in a study of T cells in Graves' hyperthyroidism and ophthalmopathy (dated by TCRdb to about 2019). The library came from multiplex PCR. Sequencing was performed on an Illumina HiSeq 2000. The TCR beta CDR3 regions were amplified from RNA transcripts. The TCR CDR3 was subjected to a first round of RT-PCR using the HTBI primer set and the Qiagen OneStep RT-PCR kit. TCRdb reran the public reads through fastp at Q25 and MiXCR, keeping productive beta chains. Every CDR3 protein is listed once, alongside the most common genes and DNA of its rows. The sample records about 600,000 distinct CDR3 sequences, more than 15% of which are singletons. Of the sample, around 3.5% is held by the ten largest clones. The specimen was blood. The receptors come from a woman aged 40 to 50 with Graves' ophthalmopathy.

This clonotype was seen repeatedly, ten times or more. The CDR3 loop reads CASRKTSRTDTQYF. In DNA form, the CDR3 reads TGTGCCAGCAGAAAAACCAGTCGCACAGATACGCAGTATTTT. V is TRBV2 and J is TRBJ2-3; no reliable D call. The CDR3 is made up of 14 amino acids. V was cut by 6 bases and J by 1 base, with 11 bases left in between. Germline CDR1 and CDR2: SNHLY and FYNNEI.

Ten or more counts support this clonotype. For the CDR3, the DNA is TGTGCCAGCAGCTGGAACTTAGCGGGGGGGCCCGAGACCCAGTACTTC. Residues: CASSWNLAGGPETQYF. The gene calls are TRBV11-2 and TRBJ2-5; 11 nucleotides line up with TRBD2. The germline gives CDR1 SGHAT, CDR2 FQNNGV. Trimming removed 4 bases from V and 5 bases from J; junction bases left unmatched: 9. The CDR3 runs to 16 residues.